One sample yielded the 14 T cell receptor beta chains listed below, sequenced in a study of a mutant IDH1 vaccine in newly diagnosed glioma. Some clones are missing from TCRdb's copy, which holds only in-frame ones; the method was immunoSEQ multiplex PCR. This sample has over 75,000 clones, with 85% to 90% found just once. Time point indicated: baseline, week 1 (first vaccination visit). Treatment denoted: pre-vaccination baseline after standard-of-care therapy. The sample here was PBMCs, taken from a glioma patient treated with radiotherapy, temozolomide or both. The receptors derive from a woman aged 50 to 60 with glioma.

V gene TRBV5-1 combines with J gene TRBJ2-2; possible D gene TRBD1, 6 bases. The CDR3 extends over 15 amino acids. Trimming shortened V by 0 bases and J by 6 bases, and 12 bases separated the two germline ends. CDR1 SGHRS and CDR2 YFSETQ come from the germline V gene. This CDR3 reads CASSLGPAGAGELFF. Written as DNA, the CDR3 is TGCGCCAGCAGCTTGGGCCCCGCAGGGGCCGGGGAGCTGTTTTTT.

V gene TRBV10-1 combines with J gene TRBJ2-3; 8 nucleotides agree with TRBD2. Trimming took 7 bases from V and 1 from J; bases not matched to a gene: 4. The CDR3 length is 14 residues. Germline V gene lookup returns CDR1 WNHNN and CDR2 SYGVQD (reference sequence). The CDR3 coding sequence is TGCGCCAGCAAGCCGGGACTAGGCACAGATACGCAGTATTTT. Translated, it gives CASKPGLGTDTQYF.

V usage is TRBV30 and J usage is TRBJ1-2; 9 bases are a match to TRBD1. This CDR3 has 18 residues. After removal of 7 bases from V and 1 base from J, the junction contained 19 bases not matched to a gene. The germline V gene has CDR1 GTSNPN and CDR2 SVGIG (reference sequence). As DNA, the CDR3 is TGTGCCTCCTCTGGGACAGGGTCGGTGAAAAGTTATAACTATGGCTACACCTTC. Its protein is CASSGTGSVKSYNYGYTF.

CDR3 nucleotides: TGTGCCAGCAGCTACCAGGACAATGAGCAGTTCTTC. Its translation: CASSYQDNEQFF. The V and J genes are TRBV7-6 and TRBJ2-1; D is unclear. The CDR3 totals 12 residues. Trimming took off 4 bases at V and 5 bases at J, with 6 bases between the two ends. Germline V gives CDR1 SGHVS, CDR2 FNYEAQ.

The chain joins TRBV19 to TRBJ1-1; 10 positions agree with TRBD1. Looked up from germline, CDR1 is LNHDA and CDR2 is SQIVND (reference sequence). This CDR3 has 14 amino acids. With V trimmed by 9 bases and J by 0 bases, 4 bases remained unmatched. The CDR3 DNA reads as TGTGCCAGCCGGGACAGGGGAATGAACACTGAAGCTTTCTTT. This sequence encodes CASRDRGMNTEAFF. The full variable domain, its missing parts supplied by reference TRBV19 and TRBJ1-1, is DGGITQSPKYLFRKEGQNVTLSCEQNLNHDAMYWYRQDPGQGLRLIYYSQIVNDFQKGDIAEGYSVSREKKESFPLTVTSAQKNPTAFYLCASRDRGMNTEAFFGQGTRLTVV.

CDR3 DNA: TGCGCCAGCAGCTCAGGACTAGCGGGACTCGAGCAGTACTTC. Encoded protein: CASSSGLAGLEQYF. The chain has TRBV5-1 and TRBJ2-7, with 12 bases identical to TRBD2. The trim removed 3 bases at V and 6 bases at J, leaving 4 bases unmatched. The germline V gene encodes CDR1 SGHRS and CDR2 YFSETQ. The CDR3 is 14 amino acids.

The CDR3 region has the DNA TGTGCCAGCAGCGTAGACGGGAGCGGAACAGATACGCAGTATTTT. Translated, it gives CASSVDGSGTDTQYF. The chain combines TRBV9 with TRBJ2-3; D may be TRBD2 (6 bases). The germline CDR1 and CDR2 sequences are SGDLS and YYNGEE. V was trimmed by 0 bases and J by 3 bases, leaving 11 bases between them. The CDR3 has 15 amino acids.

This clone was counted only a few times. CDR3 loop: CAWRGTGAINQPQHF. For the CDR3, the DNA is TGTGCCTGGAGGGGGACAGGGGCCATCAATCAGCCCCAGCATTTT. The V and J genes are TRBV30 and TRBJ1-5; 10 positions agree with TRBD1. Germline V gives CDR1 GTSNPN, CDR2 SVGIG (reference sequence). V shed 3 bases and J 3 bases; nucleotides not matched to a gene: 5. The CDR3 is 15 residues long.

This chain joins TRBV7-2 and TRBJ1-4; maybe TRBD1 (5 bases). The CDR3 is 15 amino acids. The V gene lost 5 bases and the J gene lost 0 bases, with 10 bases spanning the gap. CDR1 and CDR2 (germline): SGHTA, FQGNSA. The CDR3 nucleotides read TGTGCCAGCAGCACACAGGTTGCAACTAATGAAAAACTGTTTTTT. Translated, it gives CASSTQVATNEKLFF.

The chain has TRBV7-2 and TRBJ1-5; maybe TRBD1 (5 bases). This CDR3 is 14 amino acids long. The germline V and J ends were trimmed by 5 bases and 0 bases, with 8 bases remaining between them. Germline V gives CDR1 SGHTA, CDR2 FQGNSA. CDR3 protein: CASSQDSSNQPQHF. DNA for the CDR3: TGTGCCAGCAGCCAAGACAGTAGCAATCAGCCCCAGCATTTT.

V and J are TRBV2 and TRBJ1-2; 7 bases are a match to TRBD1. With V trimmed by 7 bases and J by 2 bases, 4 bases remained unmatched. Germline V gene lookup returns CDR1 SNHLY and CDR2 FYNNEI. The CDR3 extends over 13 amino acids. In DNA form, the CDR3 reads TGTGCCAGCATCTCGGACAGGAACTATGGCTACACCTTC. Translation gives CASISDRNYGYTF.

This clone was recorded only once. The chain recombines TRBV4-1 with TRBJ1-5, with D hard to call. The CDR3 extends over 15 amino acids. The V end lost 1 base, the J end lost 0 bases, and 7 bases lay between the germline ends. Germline V gene data show CDR1 as MGHRA and CDR2 as YSYEKL. In DNA, the CDR3 is TGCGCCAGCAGCCAAGCCGGCGCTAGCAATCAGCCCCAGCATTTT. It yields the protein CASSQAGASNQPQHF.

V is TRBV5-6 and J is TRBJ2-7; 8 bases match TRBD1. CDR1 is SGHDT, CDR2 YYEEEE, per germline. The CDR3 loop spans 11 amino acids. J gave up 11 bases and V 1 base, and 2 bases lay outside the gene matches. The CDR3 here is CASSLMDREYF. CDR3 DNA: TGTGCCAGCAGCTTGATGGACAGGGAGTACTTC.

V usage is TRBV9 and J usage is TRBJ2-1; tentative D call: TRBD1 (6 bases). Germline V CDR1 and CDR2: SGDLS, YYNGEE. With 2 bases removed from V and 9 bases from J, the gap between germline ends came to 12 bases. The CDR3 spans 13 residues. The CDR3 bases are TGTGCCAGCAGCGTCGCAGGGGTCGGTGAGCAGTTCTTC. Translating it yields CASSVAGVGEQFF.